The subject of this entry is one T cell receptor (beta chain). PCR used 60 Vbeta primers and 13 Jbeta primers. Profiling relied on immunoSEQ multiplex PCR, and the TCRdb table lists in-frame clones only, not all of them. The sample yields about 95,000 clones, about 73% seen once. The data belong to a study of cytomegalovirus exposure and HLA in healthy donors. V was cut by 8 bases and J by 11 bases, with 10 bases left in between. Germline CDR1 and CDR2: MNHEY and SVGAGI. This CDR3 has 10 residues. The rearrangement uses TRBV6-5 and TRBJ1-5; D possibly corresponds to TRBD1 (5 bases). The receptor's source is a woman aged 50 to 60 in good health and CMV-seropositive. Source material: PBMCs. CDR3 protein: CASPGGAQHF. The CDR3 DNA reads TGTGCCAGCCCGGGGGGAGCCCAGCATTTT.